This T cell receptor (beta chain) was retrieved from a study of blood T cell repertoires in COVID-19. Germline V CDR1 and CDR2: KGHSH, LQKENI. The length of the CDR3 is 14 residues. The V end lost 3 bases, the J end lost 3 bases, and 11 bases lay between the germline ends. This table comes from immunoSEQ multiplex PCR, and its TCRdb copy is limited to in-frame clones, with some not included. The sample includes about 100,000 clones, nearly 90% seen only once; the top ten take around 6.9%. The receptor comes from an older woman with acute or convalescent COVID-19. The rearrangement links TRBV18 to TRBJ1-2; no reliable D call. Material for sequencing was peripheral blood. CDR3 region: CASSPGRPYYGYTF. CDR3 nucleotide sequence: TGTGCCAGCTCACCGGGCAGACCCTACTATGGCTACACCTTC.